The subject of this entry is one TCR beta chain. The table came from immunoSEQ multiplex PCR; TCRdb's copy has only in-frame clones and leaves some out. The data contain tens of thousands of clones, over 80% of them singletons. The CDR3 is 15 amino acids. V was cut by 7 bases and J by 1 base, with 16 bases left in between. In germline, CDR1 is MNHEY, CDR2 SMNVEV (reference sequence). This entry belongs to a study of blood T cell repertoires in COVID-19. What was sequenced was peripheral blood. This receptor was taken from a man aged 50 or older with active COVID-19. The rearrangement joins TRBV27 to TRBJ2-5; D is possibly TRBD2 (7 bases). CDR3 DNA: TGTGCCAGCAAGGAGGGAGGGACAACCCAAGAGACCCAGTACTTC. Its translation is CASKEGGTTQETQYF.